This T cell receptor (beta chain) comes out of a study of graft-versus-host responses after intestinal transplantation. Overall study context: Tacrolimus and steroids were given for roughly 3 years to all recipients after anti-thymocyte globulin induction. Overall study findings and caveats: Within allografts, high graft-versus-host to host-versus-graft clonal ratios were seen among patients with graft-donor T cell macrochimerism.

Concerning this clone itself: Its antigen is not identified.

Trimming stripped 0 bases from V and 0 bases from J, with 14 bases between. The CDR3 contains 17 residues. The V gene's germline CDR1 is SNHLY and CDR2 FYNNEI. Using immunoSEQ multiplex PCR, the repertoire was profiled, and TCRdb retains in-frame clones only, with some absent. In the table there are some 66,000 clones, around 86% of which are singletons. Tissue processing of the graft released intraepithelial and lamina propria lymphocytes from it. The J gene is TRBJ1-1, the V gene TRBV2, with a weak D call TRBD1 (5 bases). Sequencing was performed on ileum tissue, taken around 350 days after transplant. This sequence originates from a human patient who received an intestinal transplant, so some T cells may come from the graft donor. CDR3 amino acids: CASSEAGRGVLNTEAFF. The CDR3 DNA follows: TGTGCCAGCAGTGAAGCTGGAAGAGGGGTCCTGAACACTGAAGCTTTCTTT.